This TCR beta chain was sequenced in a study of blood T cells in healthy people across ages. Study-wide results and caveats: Observed TCR beta diversity showed a strong correlation with the percentage of naive T cells as measured by flow cytometry. Naive CD4+ cell counts and diversity both ran higher in long-lived than in aged donors.

Russia was home to the donors, healthy Caucasian individuals aged roughly 6 to 95. No fewer than 5.5 micrograms of total RNA were isolated from every sample. This clonotype occurred many times. The antigen is not known. For the second PCR, which ran for 7 to 11 cycles, a sample-barcoded 5' primer and a J-beta primer mix were used. MiXCR was run by TCRdb on the 5' RACE reads, yielding one entry per CDR3 protein. The table lists about 1.6 million distinct CDR3 sequences, almost 35% of them singletons. J lost 7 bases, V lost 7 bases, and 13 bases had no gene match. Per germline, CDR1 MNHEY and CDR2 SMNVEV (reference sequence). The CDR3 extends over 14 amino acids.

Sequences were obtained from blood. The gene calls are TRBV27 and TRBJ2-7; 7 bases line up with TRBD2. The clonotype originates from a woman in her 30s in good health. The CDR3 nucleotides are TGTGCCAGCACCGCCTTGGCGGGAGCGGGTGAGCAGTACTTC. Amino acids: CASTALAGAGEQYF.